Below, 7 T cell receptor beta chains from the same sample are listed, as sequenced in a study of tumor and adjacent non-tumor tissue in lung cancer. A modified ARM-PCR protocol with three rounds of nested PCR amplified TCRbeta. TCRdb re-derived calls from the multiplex PCR reads in MiXCR, one entry per CDR3 protein. The sample yields tens of thousands of distinct CDR3 sequences, just under 60% seen once. This sample's RNA came from whole unsorted tissue. The sequenced sample consisted of lung tumor tissue. The receptors were gathered from a middle-aged man with non-small cell lung cancer.

A remark on this clonotype: The CDR3 does not end in the conserved phenylalanine or tryptophan, so this is likely a read error. V usage is TRBV11-2 and J usage is TRBJ1-6; D might be TRBD1 (5 bases). This CDR3 is 16 amino acids long. Per the germline V gene, CDR1 is SGHAT and CDR2 is FQNNGV. The CDR3 coding sequence is TGTGCCAGCAGCTTCTCGGGACGCAACTATAACTCACCCCTCCACCTT. This codes for CASSFSGRNYNSPLHL.

A word on this clonotype: An end of the junction differs from the germline gene, which may be a read error. The chain combines TRBV11-2 with TRBJ2-1; 10 bases line up with TRBD2. Germline loops: CDR1 SGHAT, CDR2 FQNNGV. The CDR3 is 15 amino acids. The CDR3 is CASNPSSGGGYELFF. DNA for the CDR3: TGTGCCAGCAACCCTTCTAGCGGGGGTGGTTATGAGCTGTTCTTC.

There are many counts of this clonotype. The J gene is TRBJ1-3, the V gene TRBV29-1; D is possibly TRBD1 (5 bases). The CDR3 spans 14 residues. CDR1 is SQVTM, CDR2 ANQGSEA, per germline. V gave up 4 bases and J gave up 2 bases, with 12 bases separating them. The CDR3 sequence is CSVVPRVPGNTIYF. In DNA form, the CDR3 reads TGCAGCGTTGTCCCCAGGGTCCCTGGAAACACCATATATTTT.

The rearrangement joins TRBV1 to TRBJ2-5; TRBD2, the table's D call, was not compared with the DNA. TRBV1 is tagged as a pseudogene. The CDR3 length is 14 residues. CDR3 DNA sequence: TGCACCAGCAGCCAAGATAGGAGCGGTCAAACCCAGTACTTC. Amino acids: CTSSQDRSGQTQYF.

This chain joins TRBV11-3 and TRBJ2-2, with D tentatively TRBD2 (6 bases). CDR3 length: 14 residues. V was clipped by 9 bases and J by 7 bases, with 18 bases between them. CDR1 and CDR2 (germline): SGHNT, YENEEA. In nucleotides, the CDR3 is TGTGCCAGTATCCCCAACATGGGGGGCGGGGAGCTGTTTTTT. Amino acid sequence: CASIPNMGGGELFF.

Details on this clonotype: The junction does not match germline at one end; this may be a read error. The chain is built from TRBV6-5 and TRBJ2-3, with D possibly TRBD2 on 5 matching bases. Germline CDR1 MNHEY, CDR2 SVGAGI. The CDR3 contains 13 residues. CDR3: CASNYLVGDMQYF. The CDR3 nucleotides are TGTGCCAGCAATTACCTCGTGGGAGATATGCAGTATTTT.

This clonotype occurred many times. The genes are TRBV29-1 and TRBJ1-1; tentatively, D is TRBD1 (5 bases). In germline, CDR1 is SQVTM, CDR2 ANQGSEA. V was shortened by 1 base and J by 0 bases, with 15 bases between the two germline ends. The CDR3 covers 16 residues. Here the CDR3 reads CSVEGGARAMNTEAFF. In DNA, the CDR3 is TGCAGCGTTGAAGGGGGTGCCAGGGCCATGAACACTGAAGCTTTCTTT.